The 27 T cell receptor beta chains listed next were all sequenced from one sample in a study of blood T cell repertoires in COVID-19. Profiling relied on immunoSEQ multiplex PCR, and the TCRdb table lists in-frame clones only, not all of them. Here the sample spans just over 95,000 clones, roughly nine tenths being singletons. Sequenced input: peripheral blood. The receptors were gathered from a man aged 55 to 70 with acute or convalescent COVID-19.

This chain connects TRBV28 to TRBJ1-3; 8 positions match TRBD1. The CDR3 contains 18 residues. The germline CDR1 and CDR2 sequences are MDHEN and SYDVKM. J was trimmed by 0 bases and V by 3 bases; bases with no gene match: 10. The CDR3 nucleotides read TGTGCCAGCAGTTTTTGGACAGGGCGAAGTACCTCTGGAAACACCATATATTTT. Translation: CASSFWTGRSTSGNTIYF.

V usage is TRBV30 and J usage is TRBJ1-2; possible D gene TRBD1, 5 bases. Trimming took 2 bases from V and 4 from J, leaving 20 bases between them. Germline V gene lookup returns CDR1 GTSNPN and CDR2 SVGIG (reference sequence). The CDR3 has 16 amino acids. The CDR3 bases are TGTGCCTGGAGTTCATCACGGGGGAGACGGAGCTATGGCTACACCTTC. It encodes CAWSSSRGRRSYGYTF.

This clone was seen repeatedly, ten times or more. CDR3 in DNA: TGTGCCAGCAGCCAAAATAAGCAGGGGGAAGCCTATGGCTACACCTTC. This sequence encodes CASSQNKQGEAYGYTF. The chain links TRBV3-1 (or the pseudogene TRBV3-2) to TRBJ1-2; 7 positions agree with TRBD1. J was trimmed by 4 bases and V by 2 bases; bases with no gene match: 10. From germline, CDR1 is LGHDT and CDR2 YNNKEL (reference sequence). CDR3 length: 16 residues.

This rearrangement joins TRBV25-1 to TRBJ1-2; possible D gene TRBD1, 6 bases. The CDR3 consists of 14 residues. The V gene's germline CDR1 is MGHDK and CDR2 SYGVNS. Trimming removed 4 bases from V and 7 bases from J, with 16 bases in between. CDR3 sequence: CASSGEGGARGYTF. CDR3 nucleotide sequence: TGTGCCAGCAGTGGAGAGGGGGGGGCTCGTGGCTACACCTTC.

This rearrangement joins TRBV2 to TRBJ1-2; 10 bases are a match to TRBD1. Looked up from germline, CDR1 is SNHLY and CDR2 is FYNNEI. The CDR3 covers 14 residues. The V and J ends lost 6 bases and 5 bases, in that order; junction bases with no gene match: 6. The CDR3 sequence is CASSPGQGGYGYTF. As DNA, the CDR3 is TGTGCCAGCAGCCCCGGACAGGGGGGATATGGCTACACCTTC.

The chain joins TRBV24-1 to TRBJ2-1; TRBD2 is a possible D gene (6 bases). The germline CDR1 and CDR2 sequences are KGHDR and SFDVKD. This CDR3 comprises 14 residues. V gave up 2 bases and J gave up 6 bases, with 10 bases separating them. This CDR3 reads CATSDSGLSNEQFF. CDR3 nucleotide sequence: TGTGCCACCAGTGATTCGGGACTTTCCAATGAGCAGTTCTTC.

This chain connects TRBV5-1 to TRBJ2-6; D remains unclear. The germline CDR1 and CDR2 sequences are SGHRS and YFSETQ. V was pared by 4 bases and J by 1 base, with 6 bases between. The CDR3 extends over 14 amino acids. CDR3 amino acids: CASSLRSGANVLTF. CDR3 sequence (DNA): TGCGCCAGCAGCCTGAGATCTGGGGCCAACGTCCTGACTTTC. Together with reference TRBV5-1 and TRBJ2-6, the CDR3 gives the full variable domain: KAGVTQTPRYLIKTRGQQVTLSCSPISGHRSVSWYQQTPGQGLQFLFEYFSETQRNKGNFPGRFSGRQFSNSRSEMNVSTLELGDSALYLCASSLRSGANVLTFGAGSRLTVL.

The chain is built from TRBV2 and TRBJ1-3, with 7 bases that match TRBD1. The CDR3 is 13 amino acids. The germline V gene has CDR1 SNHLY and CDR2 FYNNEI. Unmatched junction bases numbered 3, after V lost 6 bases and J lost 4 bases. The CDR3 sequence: CASRTGLGNTIYF. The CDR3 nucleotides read TGTGCCAGCAGGACAGGGTTAGGAAACACCATATATTTT.

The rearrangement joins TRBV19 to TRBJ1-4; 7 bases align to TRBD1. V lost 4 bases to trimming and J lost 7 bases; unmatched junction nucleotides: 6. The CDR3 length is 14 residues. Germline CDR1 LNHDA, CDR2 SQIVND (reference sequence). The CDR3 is CASSRQGGTEKLFF. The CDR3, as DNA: TGTGCCAGTAGTAGACAGGGCGGAACTGAAAAACTGTTTTTT. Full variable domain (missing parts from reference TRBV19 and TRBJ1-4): DGGITQSPKYLFRKEGQNVTLSCEQNLNHDAMYWYRQDPGQGLRLIYYSQIVNDFQKGDIAEGYSVSREKKESFPLTVTSAQKNPTAFYLCASSRQGGTEKLFFGSGTQLSVL.

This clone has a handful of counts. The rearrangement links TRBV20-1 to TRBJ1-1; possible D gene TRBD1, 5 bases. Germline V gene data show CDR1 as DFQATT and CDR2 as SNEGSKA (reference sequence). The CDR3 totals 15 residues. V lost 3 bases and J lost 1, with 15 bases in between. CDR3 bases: TGCAGTGCTAGTCCCGGGGGACGGTCGAACACTGAAGCTTTCTTT. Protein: CSASPGGRSNTEAFF.

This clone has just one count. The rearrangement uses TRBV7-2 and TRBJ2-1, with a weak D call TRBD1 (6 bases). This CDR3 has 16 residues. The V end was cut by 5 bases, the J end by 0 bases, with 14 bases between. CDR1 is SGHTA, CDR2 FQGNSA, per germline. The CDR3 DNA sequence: TGTGCCAGCAGCGGCAGGGGTGGGAGCTCCTACAATGAGCAGTTCTTC. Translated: CASSGRGGSSYNEQFF.

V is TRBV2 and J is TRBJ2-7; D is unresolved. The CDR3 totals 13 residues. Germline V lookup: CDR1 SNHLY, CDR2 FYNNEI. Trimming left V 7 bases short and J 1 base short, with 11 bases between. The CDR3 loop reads CASTIRFSYEQYV. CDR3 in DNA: TGTGCCAGCACCATCAGGTTTTCCTACGAGCAGTACGTC.

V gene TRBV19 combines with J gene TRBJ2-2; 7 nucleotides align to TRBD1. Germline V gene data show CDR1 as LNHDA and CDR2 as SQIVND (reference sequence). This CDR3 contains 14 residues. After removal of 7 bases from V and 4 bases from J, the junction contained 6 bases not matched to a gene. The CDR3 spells CASTWDSFTGELFF. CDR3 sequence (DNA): TGTGCCAGTACGTGGGACAGCTTCACCGGGGAGCTGTTTTTT.

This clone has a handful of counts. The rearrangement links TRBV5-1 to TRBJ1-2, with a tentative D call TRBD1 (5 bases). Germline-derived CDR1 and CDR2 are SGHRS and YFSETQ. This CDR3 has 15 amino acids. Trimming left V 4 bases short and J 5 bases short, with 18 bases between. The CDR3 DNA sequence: TGCGCCAGCAGCCTAATAAACCGGGACTCATATGGCTACACCTTC. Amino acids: CASSLINRDSYGYTF.

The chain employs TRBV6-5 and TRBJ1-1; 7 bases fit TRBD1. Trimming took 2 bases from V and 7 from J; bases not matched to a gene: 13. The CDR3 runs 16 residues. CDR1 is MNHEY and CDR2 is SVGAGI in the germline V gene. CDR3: CASSYPDNDRVGEAFF. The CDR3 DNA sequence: TGTGCCAGCAGTTACCCCGATAATGACAGGGTGGGTGAAGCTTTCTTT.

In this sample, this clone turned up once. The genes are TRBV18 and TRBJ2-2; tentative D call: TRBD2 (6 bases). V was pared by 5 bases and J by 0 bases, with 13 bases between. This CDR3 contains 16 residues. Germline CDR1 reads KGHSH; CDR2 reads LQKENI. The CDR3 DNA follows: TGTGCCAGCTCATTTCAAGCGGGTACGAACACCGGGGAGCTGTTTTTT. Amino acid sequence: CASSFQAGTNTGELFF.

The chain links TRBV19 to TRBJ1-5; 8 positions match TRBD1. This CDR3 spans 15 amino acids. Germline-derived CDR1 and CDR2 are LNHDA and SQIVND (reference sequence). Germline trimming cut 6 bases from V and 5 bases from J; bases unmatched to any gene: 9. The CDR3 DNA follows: TGTGCCAGTAGCCCGGACAGGGCAATTTATCAGCCCCAGCATTTT. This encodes CASSPDRAIYQPQHF.

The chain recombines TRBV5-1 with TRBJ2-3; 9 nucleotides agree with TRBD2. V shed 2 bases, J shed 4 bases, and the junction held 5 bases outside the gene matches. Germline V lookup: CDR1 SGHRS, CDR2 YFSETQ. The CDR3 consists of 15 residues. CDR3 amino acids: CASSLAGGPADTQYF. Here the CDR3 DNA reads TGCGCCAGCAGCTTAGCGGGGGGTCCAGCAGATACGCAGTATTTT.

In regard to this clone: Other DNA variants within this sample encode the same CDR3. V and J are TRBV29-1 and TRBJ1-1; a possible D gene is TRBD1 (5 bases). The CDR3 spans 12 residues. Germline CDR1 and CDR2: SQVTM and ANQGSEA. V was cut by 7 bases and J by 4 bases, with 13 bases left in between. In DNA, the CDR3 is TGCAGCGCCTCTCAGGGTAGCACTGAAGCTTTCTTT. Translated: CSASQGSTEAFF.

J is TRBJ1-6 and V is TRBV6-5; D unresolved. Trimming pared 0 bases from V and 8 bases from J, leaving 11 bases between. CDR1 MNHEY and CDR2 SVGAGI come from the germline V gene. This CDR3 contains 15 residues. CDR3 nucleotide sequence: TGTGCCAGCAGTTACTCGTCGGCAGGTTATTCACCCCTCCACTTT. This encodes CASSYSSAGYSPLHF.

The chain's CDR3 is CASSRGTGVGYTF. CDR3 nucleotides: TGTGCCAGCAGCCGGGGGACAGGGGTCGGCTACACCTTC. The chain is built from TRBV12-3 or TRBV12-4 and TRBJ1-2; 10 bases agree with TRBD1. Unmatched junction bases numbered 6, after V lost 6 bases and J lost 8 bases. CDR3 size: 13 residues.

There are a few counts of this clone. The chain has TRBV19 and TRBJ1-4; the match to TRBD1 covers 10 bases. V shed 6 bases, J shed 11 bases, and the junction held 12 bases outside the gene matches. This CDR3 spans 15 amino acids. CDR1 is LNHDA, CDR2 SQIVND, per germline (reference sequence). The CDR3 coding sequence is TGTGCCAGTAGACCAAGGGGGACAGGGGAAGAGAAACTGTTTTTT. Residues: CASRPRGTGEEKLFF.

The CDR3 region is CASFPDPRDSKYTGELFF. The CDR3 DNA sequence: TGTGCCAGTTTTCCTGACCCCCGGGACAGCAAGTACACCGGGGAGCTGTTTTTT. This rearrangement joins TRBV19 to TRBJ2-2; 7 nucleotides agree with TRBD1. CDR3 size: 18 residues. The V segment lost 8 bases and the J segment 3 bases; nucleotides outside the gene matches: 18. Looked up from germline, CDR1 is LNHDA and CDR2 is SQIVND (reference sequence).

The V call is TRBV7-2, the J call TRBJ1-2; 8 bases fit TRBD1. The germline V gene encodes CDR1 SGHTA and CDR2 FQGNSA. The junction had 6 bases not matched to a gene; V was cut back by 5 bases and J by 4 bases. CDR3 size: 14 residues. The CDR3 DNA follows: TGTGCCAGCAGCCCGGACAGGGATAGCTATGGCTACACCTTC. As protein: CASSPDRDSYGYTF.

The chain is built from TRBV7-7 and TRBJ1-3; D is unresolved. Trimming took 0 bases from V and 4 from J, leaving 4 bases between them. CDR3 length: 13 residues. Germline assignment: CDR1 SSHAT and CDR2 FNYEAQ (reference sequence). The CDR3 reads CASSLAEGNTIYF. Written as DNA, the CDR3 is TGTGCCAGCAGCTTAGCGGAGGGAAACACCATATATTTT.

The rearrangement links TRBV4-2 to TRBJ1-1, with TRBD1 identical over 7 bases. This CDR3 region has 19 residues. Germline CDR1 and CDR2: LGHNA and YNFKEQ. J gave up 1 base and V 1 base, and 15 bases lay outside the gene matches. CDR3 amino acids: CASSQVGQGGRGSNTEAFF. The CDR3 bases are TGTGCCAGCAGCCAAGTTGGGCAGGGGGGTCGGGGATCGAACACTGAAGCTTTCTTT.

The CDR3 sequence: CASSLGGGNYGYTF. The CDR3 DNA reads as TGCGCCAGCAGCTTGGGAGGGGGCAACTATGGCTACACCTTC. The chain links TRBV5-1 to TRBJ1-2; TRBD1 matches 7 bases. V gave up 0 bases and J gave up 2 bases; unmatched junction bases: 1. From germline, CDR1 is SGHRS and CDR2 YFSETQ. The CDR3 sequence is 14 residues long.